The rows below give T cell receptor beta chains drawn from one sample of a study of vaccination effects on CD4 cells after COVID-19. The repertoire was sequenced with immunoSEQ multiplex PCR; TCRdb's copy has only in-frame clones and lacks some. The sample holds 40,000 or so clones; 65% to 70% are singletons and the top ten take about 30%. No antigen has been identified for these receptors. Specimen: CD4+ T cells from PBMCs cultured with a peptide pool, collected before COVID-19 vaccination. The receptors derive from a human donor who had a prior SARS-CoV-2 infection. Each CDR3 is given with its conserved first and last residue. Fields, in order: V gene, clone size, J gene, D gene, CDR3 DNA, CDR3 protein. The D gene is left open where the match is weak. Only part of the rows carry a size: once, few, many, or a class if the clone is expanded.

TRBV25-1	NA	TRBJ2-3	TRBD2	TGTGCCAGCAGTGGTTTTAGCGGGAGGGGGGCAGATACGCAGTATTTT	CASSGFSGRGADTQYF
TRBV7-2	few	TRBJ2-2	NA	TGTGCCAGCAGCTTATCTCGCGGCAACACCGGGGAGCTGTTTTTT	CASSLSRGNTGELFF
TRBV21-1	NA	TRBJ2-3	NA	TGTGCCAGCAGCAAAGGGGCCCGCACAGATACGCAGTATTTT	CASSKGARTDTQYF
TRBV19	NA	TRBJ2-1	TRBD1	TGTGCCAGTAGTGGACGCACGGGACAGGCCTCCTACAATGAGCAGTTCTTC	CASSGRTGQASYNEQFF
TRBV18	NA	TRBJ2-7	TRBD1	TGTGCCAGCTCAGACAGGGATACCTACGAGCAGTACTTC	CASSDRDTYEQYF
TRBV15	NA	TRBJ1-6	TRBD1	TGTGCCACCAGCAGTGGACAGGGTGAGCCCCTCCACTTT	CATSSGQGEPLHF
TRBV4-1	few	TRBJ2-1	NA	TGCGCCAGCAGCCTCCTTTTTCAGAGCTACAATGAGCAGTTCTTC	CASSLLFQSYNEQFF
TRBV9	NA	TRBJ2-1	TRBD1	TGTGCCAGCAGCGTCTTTACAGGGGACAATGAGCAGTTCTTC	CASSVFTGDNEQFF
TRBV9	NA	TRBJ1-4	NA	TGTGCCAGCAGCGTAGGGACAGTCTTTAATGAAAAACTGTTTTTT	CASSVGTVFNEKLFF
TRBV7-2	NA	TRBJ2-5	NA	TGTGCCAGCAGCTCCGGGACTCTGGGGTGGCAAGAGACCCAGTACTTC	CASSSGTLGWQETQYF
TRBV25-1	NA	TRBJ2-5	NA	TGTGCCAGCAGTGAACTCCGGGGAGCGCGGGAGACCCAGTACTTC	CASSELRGARETQYF
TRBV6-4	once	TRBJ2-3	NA	TGTGCCAGCAGCACTCTTGGCGCCGGAGCGGGAGATACGCAGTATTTT	CASSTLGAGAGDTQYF
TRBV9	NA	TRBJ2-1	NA	TGTGCCAGCAGCGTAGTGGGCCAATCGGATGAGCAGTTCTTC	CASSVVGQSDEQFF
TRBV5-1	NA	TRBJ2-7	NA	TGCGCCAGCAGCTTGAGCCCGACCTACGAGCAGTACTTC	CASSLSPTYEQYF
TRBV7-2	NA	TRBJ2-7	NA	TGTGCCAGCAGCTTAGGCTTGGCGGCAACCTACGAGCAGTACTTC	CASSLGLAATYEQYF
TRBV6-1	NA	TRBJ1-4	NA	TGTGCCAGCAGTGAATCTCAACCGTTTAAACTGTTTTTT	CASSESQPFKLFF
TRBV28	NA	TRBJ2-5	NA	TGTGCCAGCAGGCCCCAACGAAGGGAAGAGACCCAGTACTTC	CASRPQRREETQYF